A selection of T cell receptor beta chains follows, all from one sample in a study of blood T cell repertoires in COVID-19. TCRdb's copy holds only in-frame clones and misses some; the assay was immunoSEQ multiplex PCR. The data show 150,000 to 200,000 clones, with 90% seen just once and 0.62% held by the top ten. The sequenced material came from peripheral blood. Receptors originate from a man aged 45-60 years with acute or convalescent COVID-19. Both conserved end residues are part of each CDR3. A D gene is named only where the DNA matches it firmly. The size entry is marked missing in some rows and otherwise reads once, few, many or a size class.

clone size: -; D gene: TRBD2; V gene: TRBV6-2/TRBV6-3; J gene: TRBJ2-5; CDR3 protein: CASSDLAGVPETQYF; CDR3 DNA: TGTGCCAGCAGTGACTTAGCGGGGGTTCCGGAGACCCAGTACTTC
clone size: -; D gene: -; V gene: TRBV5-6; J gene: TRBJ2-2; CDR3 protein: CASNRLLTGELFF; CDR3 DNA: TGTGCCAGCAATAGACTTCTCACCGGGGAGCTGTTTTTT
clone size: -; D gene: TRBD1; V gene: TRBV7-2; J gene: TRBJ1-1; CDR3 protein: CASSTPQGDTEAFF; CDR3 DNA: TGTGCCAGCAGCACCCCACAGGGGGACACTGAAGCTTTCTTT
clone size: -; D gene: -; V gene: TRBV19; J gene: TRBJ2-1; CDR3 protein: CASSSTTISSYNEQFF; CDR3 DNA: TGTGCCAGTAGTAGTACTACTATTAGCTCCTACAATGAGCAGTTCTTC
clone size: -; D gene: -; V gene: TRBV10-2; J gene: TRBJ2-7; CDR3 protein: CASSQAGPQKDEQYF; CDR3 DNA: TGCGCCAGCAGTCAGGCCGGTCCCCAGAAGGACGAGCAGTACTTC
clone size: -; D gene: TRBD2; V gene: TRBV2; J gene: TRBJ2-1; CDR3 protein: CASSGIAGGIWNEQFF; CDR3 DNA: TGTGCCAGCAGTGGCATAGCGGGAGGGATCTGGAATGAGCAGTTCTTC
clone size: -; D gene: -; V gene: TRBV21-1; J gene: TRBJ2-3; CDR3 protein: CASSKALVTDTQYF; CDR3 DNA: TGTGCCAGCAGCAAAGCTCTTGTCACAGATACGCAGTATTTT
clone size: -; D gene: -; V gene: TRBV28; J gene: TRBJ2-5; CDR3 protein: CASSGGHQETQYF; CDR3 DNA: TGTGCCAGCAGCGGGGGACACCAAGAGACCCAGTACTTC
clone size: -; D gene: -; V gene: TRBV5-8; J gene: TRBJ2-2; CDR3 protein: CASSYETARYGELFF; CDR3 DNA: TGTGCCAGCAGCTACGAGACAGCCAGATACGGGGAGCTGTTTTTT
clone size: -; D gene: -; V gene: TRBV7-9; J gene: TRBJ2-1; CDR3 protein: CASIPGQFYNEQFF; CDR3 DNA: TGTGCCAGCATCCCTGGACAGTTCTACAATGAGCAGTTCTTC
clone size: -; D gene: -; V gene: TRBV6-6; J gene: TRBJ2-7; CDR3 protein: CASSSGTYEQYF; CDR3 DNA: TGTGCCAGCAGCTCAGGGACCTACGAGCAGTACTTC
clone size: once; D gene: -; V gene: TRBV19; J gene: TRBJ1-3; CDR3 protein: CASSPTGSSGNTIYF; CDR3 DNA: TGTGCCAGTAGCCCGACGGGGAGCTCTGGAAACACCATATATTTT
clone size: -; D gene: TRBD2; V gene: TRBV30; J gene: TRBJ2-1; CDR3 protein: CAWRGVAGAPGFF; CDR3 DNA: TGTGCCTGGAGAGGTGTAGCGGGGGCCCCCGGGTTCTTC
clone size: -; D gene: -; V gene: TRBV28; J gene: TRBJ2-6; CDR3 protein: CASSLGLAGANVLTF; CDR3 DNA: TGTGCCAGCAGTTTAGGGCTTGCTGGGGCCAACGTCCTGACTTTC
clone size: -; D gene: -; V gene: TRBV5-1; J gene: TRBJ2-3; CDR3 protein: CASSFSGGTDTQYF; CDR3 DNA: TGCGCCAGCAGCTTTTCCGGTGGCACAGATACGCAGTATTTT
clone size: once; D gene: TRBD1; V gene: TRBV28; J gene: TRBJ1-3; CDR3 protein: CASSTGGSGNTIYF; CDR3 DNA: TGTGCCAGCAGTACAGGGGGCTCTGGAAACACCATATATTTT
clone size: once; D gene: -; V gene: TRBV6-2/TRBV6-3; J gene: TRBJ1-3; CDR3 protein: CASSYRQGGTNSGNTIYF; CDR3 DNA: TGTGCCAGCAGTTACCGGCAGGGAGGTACGAACTCTGGAAACACCATATATTTT
clone size: -; D gene: -; V gene: TRBV24-1; J gene: TRBJ1-6; CDR3 protein: CATSETGKGSPLHF; CDR3 DNA: TGTGCCACCAGTGAAACAGGGAAGGGCTCACCCCTCCACTTT
clone size: -; D gene: TRBD1; V gene: TRBV3-1/TRBV3-2; J gene: TRBJ2-2; CDR3 protein: CASSQGSRGQAGELFF; CDR3 DNA: TGTGCCAGCAGCCAAGGATCCAGGGGGCAAGCCGGGGAGCTGTTTTTT
clone size: -; D gene: TRBD2; V gene: TRBV5-1; J gene: TRBJ2-5; CDR3 protein: CASSLSGTSGGETQYF; CDR3 DNA: TGCGCCAGCAGCTTGTCCGGGACTAGCGGCGGAGAGACCCAGTACTTC
clone size: -; D gene: -; V gene: TRBV7-2; J gene: TRBJ1-1; CDR3 protein: CASTQAQGITEAFF; CDR3 DNA: TGTGCCAGCACCCAGGCCCAGGGGATCACTGAAGCTTTCTTT
clone size: -; D gene: TRBD1; V gene: TRBV5-8; J gene: TRBJ1-6; CDR3 protein: CASSQTGDSPLHF; CDR3 DNA: TGTGCCAGCAGCCAGACAGGGGATTCACCCCTCCACTTT
clone size: -; D gene: TRBD1; V gene: TRBV6-1; J gene: TRBJ2-7; CDR3 protein: CASSDPGTGGYEQYF; CDR3 DNA: TGTGCCAGCAGTGACCCCGGGACAGGGGGATACGAGCAGTACTTC
clone size: -; D gene: TRBD2; V gene: TRBV5-4; J gene: TRBJ2-7; CDR3 protein: CASSETSGTYEQYF; CDR3 DNA: TGTGCCAGCTCCGAGACTAGCGGGACATACGAGCAGTACTTC
clone size: -; D gene: -; V gene: TRBV6-2/TRBV6-3; J gene: TRBJ1-2; CDR3 protein: CASSPDSFYGYTF; CDR3 DNA: TGTGCCAGCAGTCCCGACAGTTTCTATGGCTACACCTTC
clone size: -; D gene: -; V gene: TRBV28; J gene: TRBJ2-7; CDR3 protein: CASSSASAYEQYF; CDR3 DNA: TGTGCCAGCAGTAGTGCCTCGGCCTACGAGCAGTACTTC
clone size: -; D gene: TRBD1; V gene: TRBV10-2; J gene: TRBJ1-6; CDR3 protein: CASSTDRGNSPLHF; CDR3 DNA: TGCGCCAGCAGTACCGACAGGGGTAATTCACCCCTCCACTTT
clone size: -; D gene: -; V gene: TRBV28; J gene: TRBJ1-2; CDR3 protein: CASISPGITYGYTF; CDR3 DNA: TGTGCCAGCATTTCACCAGGGATCACCTATGGCTACACCTTC
clone size: -; D gene: -; V gene: TRBV27; J gene: TRBJ1-4; CDR3 protein: CASSFQGIGTNEKLFF; CDR3 DNA: TGTGCCAGCAGTTTCCAGGGGATCGGAACTAATGAAAAACTGTTTTTT
clone size: -; D gene: TRBD2; V gene: TRBV2; J gene: TRBJ2-3; CDR3 protein: CASRGIAGTRGTDTQYF; CDR3 DNA: TGTGCCAGCAGGGGAATCGCCGGGACTAGGGGCACAGATACGCAGTATTTT
clone size: -; D gene: -; V gene: TRBV6-1; J gene: TRBJ2-3; CDR3 protein: CASSEASMARATDTQYF; CDR3 DNA: TGTGCCAGCAGTGAAGCTTCTATGGCCAGGGCCACAGATACGCAGTATTTT
clone size: -; D gene: TRBD1; V gene: TRBV27; J gene: TRBJ1-2; CDR3 protein: CASRSHSGGENYGYTF; CDR3 DNA: TGTGCCAGCAGGAGCCACTCAGGGGGTGAGAACTATGGCTACACCTTC
clone size: -; D gene: TRBD1; V gene: TRBV6-5; J gene: TRBJ2-4; CDR3 protein: CASSYSGTENIQYF; CDR3 DNA: TGTGCCAGCAGTTACTCGGGGACAGAAAACATTCAGTACTTC
clone size: -; D gene: -; V gene: TRBV6-2/TRBV6-3; J gene: TRBJ1-6; CDR3 protein: CASSYGGYLDSPLHF; CDR3 DNA: TGTGCCAGCAGTTACGGAGGTTATTTGGATTCACCCCTCCACTTT
clone size: -; D gene: -; V gene: TRBV10-3; J gene: TRBJ2-2; CDR3 protein: CAISGSRENTGELFF; CDR3 DNA: TGTGCCATCAGTGGATCGCGGGAGAACACCGGGGAGCTGTTTTTT